The clone carrying this T cell receptor (beta chain) was recorded a few times. Its cognate antigen is unknown. The CDR3 runs 13 residues. Germline CDR1 MDHEN, CDR2 SYDVKM. Trimming removed 3 bases at V and 4 bases at J, with 10 bases between. The data stem from a study of T cell repertoires in cytomegalovirus infection. Across the study: Public TCR beta signatures were indicative of both CMV infection and a matching HLA type.

Using its own MiXCR run on the reads, TCRdb lists one record per CDR3 protein. Of about 160,000 distinct CDR3 sequences listed, roughly 18% are singletons. Study findings and constraints: Carriers of CMV plus the relevant HLA were identified by cumulative public TCR beta family frequency.

Input material: CD8+ T cells from PBMCs. The sequence was collected from a human donor in good health (CMV status not recorded). Some clones in this sample may be carry-over from other donors' samples. This sequence joins TRBV28 and TRBJ2-7; D is unresolved. The CDR3 region is CASSLGRPYEQYF. As DNA, the CDR3 is TGTGCCAGCAGTTTGGGTCGACCTTACGAGCAGTACTTC.